Listed below are T cell receptor beta chains from one sample, sequenced in a study of cytomegalovirus exposure and HLA in healthy donors. Sequencing was performed with immunoSEQ multiplex PCR; in TCRdb, only in-frame clones are kept and a portion is missing. The sample has some 110,000 clones, 60% to 80% seen once. The sample consisted of PBMCs. The receptors here all came from a man aged 45-65 years in good health and CMV-seropositive. Each CDR3 is given with its conserved first and last residue.

V	J	CDR3
TRBV28	TRBJ2-3	CASSFLGTGGNTQYF
TRBV27	TRBJ1-1	CASSPSAGEMNTEAFF
TRBV10-2	TRBJ1-1	CATSSGNTEAFF
TRBV6-1	TRBJ1-2	CASSEQGTGVSGYTF
TRBV28	TRBJ1-2	CASSLENSSYGYTF
TRBV2	TRBJ2-3	CASSANIGTDTQYF
TRBV19	TRBJ2-2	CASSISPLEMRPTGELFF
TRBV7-2	TRBJ2-1	CASSSLAGGSYNEQFF
TRBV11-3	TRBJ2-7	CASSSGLAGDLTEYEQYF
TRBV6-5	TRBJ1-2	CASSYSDRVYGYTF
TRBV28	TRBJ2-7	CASSLSSGRNGEQYF
TRBV7-7	TRBJ2-3	CASSLRGGEDTQYF
TRBV5-1	TRBJ2-3	CASSLAGLAGGPGGTDTQYF
TRBV7-2	TRBJ1-1	CASSLGQGSTEAFF
TRBV18	TRBJ2-7	CASSAGTGGYEQYF
TRBV5-4	TRBJ2-7	CASSRQGAREQYF
TRBV29-1	TRBJ2-5	CSVEEKGDQQYF
TRBV9	TRBJ2-3	CASSFTVGLAGDTDTQYF
TRBV6-1	TRBJ1-2	CASSAGQTGMGYTF
TRBV6-1	TRBJ2-7	CAADPSGAGEQYF
TRBV29-1	TRBJ2-3	CSVETGGSTDTQYF
TRBV5-1	TRBJ2-1	CASSFLGQGHEQFF
TRBV6-4	TRBJ2-3	CASSDFQASGRHTQYF
TRBV4-1	TRBJ1-2	CASSQDPGRKGYGYTF
TRBV2	TRBJ2-6	CASSGSGGANVLTF
TRBV27	TRBJ2-2	CASSPYRRTGELFF
TRBV5-6	TRBJ2-5	CASRETGRETQYF
TRBV27	TRBJ2-1	CASSREIPYNEQFF
TRBV5-4	TRBJ2-7	CASSLDSFSYEQYF
TRBV5-5	TRBJ2-7	CASSPLRDEQYF
TRBV18	TRBJ1-5	CASSLGEGQPQHF
TRBV28	TRBJ1-5	CASTVQGARQPQHF
TRBV27	TRBJ2-7	CASSATAAEFYEQYF
TRBV27	TRBJ2-1	CASSLYGTGRSSYNEQFF
TRBV4-2	TRBJ1-5	CASSQEGTVSNQPQHF
TRBV28	TRBJ1-2	CASIGTTGAYGYTF
TRBV20-1	TRBJ2-7	CSPGQGYEQYF
TRBV29-1	TRBJ1-2	CSVGSGGYTF
TRBV2	TRBJ2-7	CASRTDSWEYEQYF
TRBV5-1	TRBJ1-1	CASSDFQGGAFF
TRBV2	TRBJ2-2	CASSERQVTGELFF
TRBV19	TRBJ2-5	CASSSRMSLETQYF
TRBV4-3	TRBJ2-5	CASSQERTRGETQYF
TRBV5-1	TRBJ2-1	CASSSSGAASQFF
TRBV19	TRBJ2-1	CASRSGGLSYNEQFF
TRBV28	TRBJ2-2	CASSPTGTVNTGELFF